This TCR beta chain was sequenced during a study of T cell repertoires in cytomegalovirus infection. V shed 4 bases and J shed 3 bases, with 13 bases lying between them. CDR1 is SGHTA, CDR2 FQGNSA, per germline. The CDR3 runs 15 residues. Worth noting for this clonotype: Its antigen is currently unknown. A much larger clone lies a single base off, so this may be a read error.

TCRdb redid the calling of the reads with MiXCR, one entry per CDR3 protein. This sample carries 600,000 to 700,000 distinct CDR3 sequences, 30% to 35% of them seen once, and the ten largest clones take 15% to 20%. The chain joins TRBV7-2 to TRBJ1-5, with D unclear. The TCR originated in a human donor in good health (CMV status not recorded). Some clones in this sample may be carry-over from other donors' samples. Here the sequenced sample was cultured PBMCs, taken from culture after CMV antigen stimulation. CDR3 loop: CASSSKVMVNQPQHF. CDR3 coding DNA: TGTGCCAGCAGCTCGAAGGTCATGGTCAATCAGCCCCAGCATTTT.